A single sample gave rise to the 2 T cell receptor beta chains below, sequenced in a study of T cell responses to AZD1222 COVID-19 vaccine (dated by TCRdb to 2020 to 2022). This specimen's time point label, interpreted: baseline before first vaccination. This specimen's treatment or condition label, per the study, means: meningococcal conjugate vaccine given as trial control. The library relied on the immunoSEQ multiplex PCR assay. In TCRdb, the immuneACCESS table is reduced to in-frame sequences with V and J assigned. These tables do not hold every clone; where another copy was compared, an unresolved V gene accounts for under half, and the others remain unexplained. The sample records 80,000 or so clones, around 90% of which are singletons. The ten largest clonotypes hold under 5% of the sample. The material sequenced was peripheral blood, taken on day 0 of MenACWY control vaccination. Receptors were obtained from an adult in good health.

The chain has TRBV7-2 and TRBJ1-4; TRBD1 agrees at 8 bases. Germline loops: CDR1 SGHTA, CDR2 FQGNSA. The trim removed 4 bases at V and 9 bases at J, leaving 4 bases unmatched. The CDR3 contains 13 residues. The CDR3 bases are TGTGCCAGCAGCTACCCAGGGGGCAAAAAACTGTTTTTT. Translated, it gives CASSYPGGKKLFF.

The chain uses TRBV19 and TRBJ1-2, with D possibly matching TRBD1 (5 bases). The CDR3 consists of 13 residues. CDR1 and CDR2 (germline): LNHDA, SQIVND (reference sequence). V was shortened by 6 bases and J by 4 bases, with 12 bases between the two germline ends. This CDR3 reads CASRPQDPYGYTF. The CDR3 nucleotides read TGTGCCAGTAGGCCACAGGACCCCTATGGCTACACCTTC.